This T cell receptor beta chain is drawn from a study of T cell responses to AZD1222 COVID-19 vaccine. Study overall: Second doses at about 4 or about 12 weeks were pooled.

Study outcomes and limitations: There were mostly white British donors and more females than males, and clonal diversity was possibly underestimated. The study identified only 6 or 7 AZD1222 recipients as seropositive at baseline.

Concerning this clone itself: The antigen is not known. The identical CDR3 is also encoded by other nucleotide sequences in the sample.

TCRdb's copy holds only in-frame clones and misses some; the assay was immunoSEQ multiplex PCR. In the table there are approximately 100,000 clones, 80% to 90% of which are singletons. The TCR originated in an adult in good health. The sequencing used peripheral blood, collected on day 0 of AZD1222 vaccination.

The CDR3 DNA is TGTGCCAGCAGTTTGACCGATACGCAGTATTTT. Protein product: CASSLTDTQYF. This chain connects TRBV28 to TRBJ2-3, with D unclear. Trimming removed 3 bases at V and 6 bases at J, with 4 bases between. The CDR3 is made up of 11 amino acids. Per the germline V gene, CDR1 is MDHEN and CDR2 is SYDVKM.